A single sample is the source of the 26 T cell receptor beta chains below, sequenced in a study of identical twins. TCRdb independently ran MiXCR on the 5' RACE reads; one entry per CDR3 protein. The table lists fewer than 800,000 distinct CDR3 sequences, less than 9% of them singletons. The data also belong to a second study, concerning yellow fever vaccine responses in identical twins.

Sequenced: PBMCs. These receptors were obtained from a young woman in good health.

This clonotype was recorded a few times. The rearrangement links TRBV5-5 to TRBJ2-1; TRBD2 is a possible D gene (6 bases). The CDR3 is 15 amino acids. The V gene's germline CDR1 is SGHKS and CDR2 YYEKEE (reference sequence). The V and J ends lost 4 bases and 3 bases respectively, with 14 bases between them. In DNA, the CDR3 is TGTGCCAGCAGCCCCCTGGGCGGGAACTACAATGAGCAGTTCTTC. It specifies CASSPLGGNYNEQFF.

This clonotype occurred many times. Here the CDR3 DNA reads TGTGCCAGCAGCCCAACCCACCTAGCGGGAGACAACAATGAGCAGTTCTTC. Translating gives CASSPTHLAGDNNEQFF. The rearrangement links TRBV3-1 to TRBJ2-1; 10 nucleotides match TRBD2. The germline V gene encodes CDR1 LGHDT and CDR2 YNNKEL (reference sequence). The CDR3 extends over 17 amino acids. Trimming took 4 bases from V and 5 from J; bases not matched to a gene: 11.

V gene TRBV27 combines with J gene TRBJ2-3; D may be TRBD2 (7 bases). Between the trimmed V and J ends, which lost 7 bases and 2 bases, there was a span of 22 bases. The V gene's germline CDR1 is MNHEY and CDR2 SMNVEV (reference sequence). The CDR3 extends over 17 amino acids. CDR3 nucleotides: TGTGCCAGCAACCAATCGGGATGGGGGGGGCCCACAGATACGCAGTATTTT. This translates into CASNQSGWGGPTDTQYF.

The chain combines TRBV15 with TRBJ2-2; no reliable D call. The CDR3 has 15 residues. V was pared by 0 bases and J by 5 bases, with 10 bases between. Germline values: CDR1 LNHNV, CDR2 YYDKDF (reference sequence). The CDR3 reads CATSRDQKGTGELFF. For the CDR3, the DNA is TGTGCCACCAGCAGAGATCAGAAGGGAACCGGGGAGCTGTTTTTT.

The rearrangement links TRBV6-2 or TRBV6-3 to TRBJ2-1; 7 bases line up with TRBD2. This CDR3 has 18 amino acids. Germline CDR1 reads MNHEY; CDR2 reads SVGEGT. Trimming at V came to 6 bases and at J to 8 bases, leaving 22 bases not matched to a gene. For the CDR3, the DNA is TGTGCCAGCAGGCCTCCCGGGTTAGCGGGCATCCGACCGTATGAGCAGTTCTTC. As protein: CASRPPGLAGIRPYEQFF.

This clonotype appeared many times. The chain joins TRBV5-1 to TRBJ1-2; 7 bases line up with TRBD1. The CDR3 loop spans 15 amino acids. V was clipped by 4 bases and J by 7 bases; unmatched bases: 13. Germline loops: CDR1 SGHRS, CDR2 YFSETQ. The CDR3 protein is CASSKNRGGTGGYTF. For the CDR3, the DNA is TGCGCCAGCAGCAAGAACAGGGGAGGAACGGGTGGCTACACCTTC.

This clonotype was observed at least ten times. The chain carries TRBV20-1 and TRBJ1-1; no reliable D call. Germline loops: CDR1 DFQATT, CDR2 SNEGSKA (reference sequence). V dropped 3 bases and J dropped 0 bases, with 11 bases sitting between them. The CDR3 consists of 14 residues. The CDR3 sequence is CSARAFTVNTEAFF. The CDR3 DNA reads TGCAGTGCTAGGGCCTTCACGGTGAACACTGAAGCTTTCTTT.

This clonotype was detected only a few times. V and J are TRBV7-6 and TRBJ2-5, with D unresolved. This CDR3 is built from 14 residues. Deletions cut 5 bases from V and 4 bases from J, with 14 bases between. Germline lookup yields CDR1 SGHVS and CDR2 FNYEAQ. This chain's CDR3 is CASSALLAGETQYF. DNA of the CDR3: TGTGCCAGCAGCGCCCTATTAGCCGGAGAGACCCAGTACTTC.

This clonotype was detected a few times. The chain combines TRBV28 with TRBJ2-7; 10 bases line up with TRBD1. Germline CDR1 MDHEN, CDR2 SYDVKM. The V gene end was trimmed by 7 bases and the J gene end by 0 bases; junction bases not matched to a gene: 9. This CDR3 comprises 16 residues. The CDR3 sequence is CASMGRGQGSSYEQYV. The DNA for the CDR3 is TGTGCCAGCATGGGTCGGGGACAGGGGAGCTCCTACGAGCAGTACGTC.

This chain links TRBV21-1 with TRBJ1-3; the table's D call, TRBD1, has no DNA check behind it. TRBV21-1 is a pseudogene segment. The CDR3 has 15 residues. Here the CDR3 reads CASSKPPGLGNTIYF. The CDR3 coding sequence is TGTGCCAGCAGCAAACCCCCGGGTTTGGGAAACACCATATATTTT.

This clonotype showed up many times. The V and J genes are TRBV7-9 and TRBJ1-2, with D perhaps TRBD1 (5 bases). Germline values: CDR1 SEHNR, CDR2 FQNEAQ (reference sequence). Trimming removed 10 bases at V and 2 bases at J, with 23 bases between. The CDR3 runs 16 residues. The CDR3 loop is CATDAWGSGVNYGYTF. The CDR3 nucleotides are TGTGCCACCGACGCGTGGGGCTCGGGAGTAAACTATGGCTACACCTTC.

This clonotype was counted at least ten times. The chain employs TRBV5-1 and TRBJ1-6; D unresolved. V lost 0 bases to trimming and J lost 9 bases, with 13 bases between them. The CDR3 is 15 residues long. Germline V lookup: CDR1 SGHRS, CDR2 YFSETQ. CDR3 sequence: CASSLEQLGSSPLHF. CDR3 coding DNA: TGCGCCAGCAGCTTGGAACAGTTAGGTAGTTCACCCCTCCACTTT.

The V gene is TRBV6-2 or TRBV6-3, the J gene TRBJ2-7, with TRBD1 matching over 10 bases. The CDR3 is 15 amino acids. After removal of 4 bases from V and 4 bases from J, the junction contained 7 bases not matched to a gene. Germline V gives CDR1 MNHEY, CDR2 SVGEGT. In DNA, the CDR3 is TGTGCCAGCAGTTCCCCGGGACAGGGGCTTTACGAGCAGTACTTC. Protein product: CASSSPGQGLYEQYF.

This clonotype occurred many times. The chain couples TRBV28 to TRBJ2-7, with 9 bases that match TRBD1. After removal of 5 bases from V and 5 bases from J, the junction contained 10 bases not matched to a gene. The CDR3 has 15 residues. Germline loops: CDR1 MDHEN, CDR2 SYDVKM. The CDR3 nucleotides are TGTGCCAGCAGTCGCCGGGACAGGGAGGCCCACGAGCAGTACTTC. Protein sequence: CASSRRDREAHEQYF.

This clonotype occurred a few times. The chain joins TRBV10-3 to TRBJ2-7; no clear D gene. V was cut by 8 bases and J by 3 bases, with 8 bases left in between. This CDR3 has 11 amino acids. Germline CDR1 and CDR2: ENHRY and SYGVKD. This chain's CDR3 is CAIQQSYEQYF. The CDR3 region has the DNA TGTGCCATCCAACAGAGCTACGAGCAGTACTTC.

This clonotype has a count of ten or more. The chain links TRBV6-5 to TRBJ1-1; a possible D gene is TRBD1 (6 bases). The CDR3 has 16 amino acids. CDR1 is MNHEY, CDR2 SVGAGI, per germline. V shed 4 bases and J shed 4 bases, with 19 bases lying between them. CDR3 DNA sequence: TGTGCCAGCAGTTTGCCCCCAATTACAGGGCCCACTGAAGCTTTCTTT. Protein: CASSLPPITGPTEAFF.

This clonotype occurred many times. J is TRBJ2-1 and V is TRBV3-1, with 9 positions matching TRBD2. This CDR3 spans 14 amino acids. The J segment lost 7 bases and the V segment lost 5 bases, leaving 6 bases of the junction unmatched. CDR1 is LGHDT and CDR2 is YNNKEL in the germline V gene (reference sequence). The CDR3 coding sequence is TGTGCCAGCAGCGTAGCGGGAGAGAGAAATGAGCAGTTCTTC. Protein: CASSVAGERNEQFF.

J is TRBJ1-1 and V is TRBV11-1; no clear D gene. The CDR3 covers 12 residues. V lost 5 bases to trimming and J lost 7 bases, with 11 bases between them. CDR1 SGHAT and CDR2 FQDESV come from the germline V gene (reference sequence). CDR3 nucleotides: TGTGCCAGCAGCAGTGGGAGGAATGAAGCTTTCTTT. Its protein is CASSSGRNEAFF.

This clonotype was counted between two and nine times. This rearrangement joins TRBV7-9 to TRBJ1-1; D unclear. Trimming stripped 0 bases from V and 12 bases from J, with 23 bases between. From germline, CDR1 is SEHNR and CDR2 FQNEAQ (reference sequence). The CDR3 sequence is 16 residues long. As DNA, the CDR3 is TGTGCCAGCAGCTTAGCTTCGGTGACCACTCCTGGAAGTACTTTCTTT. It is translated as CASSLASVTTPGSTFF.

This clonotype came up many times. V gene TRBV2 combines with J gene TRBJ2-1, with 11 bases lining up with TRBD1. Germline CDR1 reads SNHLY; CDR2 reads FYNNEI. The length of the CDR3 is 18 residues. V dropped 11 bases and J dropped 6; count of bases not matched to a gene: 21. CDR3 amino acids: CAFNPRDRGRSAVNEQFF. As DNA, the CDR3 is TGTGCCTTCAACCCCCGGGACAGGGGGAGGTCAGCCGTCAATGAGCAGTTCTTC.

Ten or more counts support this clonotype. The CDR3 nucleotides are TGTGCCAGCAGCCAGGACAGGCTGACCTTGTTCTTC. It translates to CASSQDRLTLFF. This rearrangement joins TRBV14 to TRBJ2-1; 7 bases map to TRBD1. CDR1 is SGHDN and CDR2 is FVKESK in the germline V gene. This CDR3 is built from 12 residues. The V segment lost 3 bases and the J segment 15 bases; nucleotides outside the gene matches: 8. The whole variable domain, remainder taken from reference TRBV14 and TRBJ2-1, is EAGVTQFPSHSVIEKGQTVTLRCDPISGHDNLYWYRRVMGKEIKFLLHFVKESKQDESGMPNNRFLAERTGGTYSTLKVQPAELEDSGVYFCASSQDRLTLFFGPGTRLTVL.

This clonotype has ten or more counts. This chain links TRBV5-1 with TRBJ1-2, with 7 bases identical to TRBD1. CDR1 and CDR2 (germline): SGHRS, YFSETQ. The CDR3 totals 13 residues. With V trimmed by 4 bases and J by 3 bases, 3 bases remained unmatched. The CDR3, as DNA: TGCGCCAGCAGCCACAGGGGCGACTATGGCTACACCTTC. Translating gives CASSHRGDYGYTF.

In this sample, this clonotype turned up many times. V gene TRBV2 combines with J gene TRBJ2-7; 9 bases are shared with TRBD2. The CDR3 extends over 15 amino acids. In germline, CDR1 is SNHLY, CDR2 FYNNEI. J gave up 0 bases and V 5 bases, and 5 bases lay outside the gene matches. In DNA, the CDR3 is TGTGCCAGCAGTCCAGGACTAGCGCGCTCCTACGAGCAGTACTTC. Its protein product is CASSPGLARSYEQYF.

This clonotype has more than one count but fewer than ten. The V call is TRBV5-1, the J call TRBJ2-5, with D perhaps matching TRBD2 (6 bases). This CDR3 contains 13 residues. V was trimmed by 3 bases and J by 6 bases, leaving 12 bases between them. The germline V gene encodes CDR1 SGHRS and CDR2 YFSETQ. The CDR3 nucleotides are TGCGCCAGCAGCTCCGGACTATCCCAGACCCAGTACTTC. Translating it yields CASSSGLSQTQYF.

The V gene is TRBV25-1, the J gene TRBJ2-7; no clear D gene. CDR3 length: 12 amino acids. V was shortened by 4 bases and J by 6 bases, with 10 bases between the two germline ends. Germline CDR1 is MGHDK and CDR2 is SYGVNS. The CDR3 DNA reads TGTGCCAGCAGTGTTACGGAAGGCGAGCAGTACGTC. Translation gives CASSVTEGEQYV.

This clonotype was picked up many times. This chain uses TRBV10-3 with TRBJ2-5; D might be TRBD1 (6 bases). Germline loops: CDR1 ENHRY, CDR2 SYGVKD. V was shortened by 0 bases and J by 5 bases, with 10 bases between the two germline ends. The CDR3 is 14 residues long. The CDR3 reads CAISESQGKETQYF. CDR3 coding DNA: TGTGCCATCAGTGAGTCACAGGGCAAGGAGACCCAGTACTTC.